This TCR beta chain was captured in a study of blood T cell repertoires in COVID-19 (dated by TCRdb to the early 2020s). Regarding the research as a whole: Samples from collaborators originated in the United States, Italy and Spain and spanned both the acute and convalescent phases of COVID-19. The material from the prospective study consisted of cDNA or gDNA derived from T cells, B-cell-depleted T cells, or PBMCs. The dataset comprised deeply sampled blood TCRbeta repertoires from subjects exposed to, actively infected with, or recovered from COVID-19. A freely available public database, intended as a resource for researchers studying the immune response to SARS-CoV-2, is where the repertoires were released. The samples were drawn from the first 160 participants of the ongoing ImmuneRACE study and from 1,200 or so subjects provided by 6 global collaborators. Sample metadata almost always included a de-identified subject ID, COVID-19 status, age in years and sex. Where HLA class I and class II types were available, the types were taken from metadata supplied by the sample provider, not from assay-based typing. Results and caveats for the whole study, not just this receptor: The quantity of clinical and demographic metadata differed by source and by participant and was supplied without curation.

This clone appeared a few times. The target of this receptor is not known. No qualities accompany the bases; no much larger clone lies one base away. TCRbeta CDR3 regions were amplified from genomic DNA using the immunoSEQ Assay, a bias-controlled multiplex PCR. Processing in the source paper ran as follows. Nucleated cell counts per sample were estimated from amplification of reference gene primers within the assay. Sequence reads were collapsed and filtered to measure the absolute abundance of every unique TCRbeta CDR3 rearrangement. For each sample, productive Simpson clonality was calculated as the square root of Simpson's diversity index across productive rearrangements. TCRdb took over this immuneACCESS table, retaining in-frame rearrangements with V and J assigned. Such tables are incomplete; in checked studies, under half of the missing clones stem from an unresolved V gene, and the remainder is unexplained. V, J and clone size were drawn from that table, and D and trimming were deduced from the DNA. This sample lists 300,000 or so clones; around 80% were detected once. The ten largest clonotypes hold about 1.2% of the sample.

The collaborating institutions used their own protocols to collect whole blood in K2EDTA tubes. For TCRbeta analysis, collaborator samples were shipped as frozen whole blood, as isolated PBMCs, or as DNA extracted from either sample type. The sample comprised peripheral blood. The TCR was taken from a woman aged 45-65 years with acute or convalescent COVID-19.

The DNA sequence is as follows: TGCGCCAGCAGCTTGGGACCGGGACAGGGGAGAAACGAGCAGTACGTC. Its protein product is CASSLGPGQGRNEQYV. The chain uses TRBV5-1 and TRBJ2-7; the junction holds 10 bases that match TRBD1. Its CDR3 holds 16 amino acids, cysteine through valine. Only the CDR3 portion is preserved as DNA: 48 bases, with reading frame beginning at the first base. CDR1 and CDR2 are read off the germline V gene as SGHRS and YFSETQ. Ends trimmed: V by 0 bases, J by 5 bases; bases unmatched to a gene: 8.